This T cell receptor beta chain was found in a study of OX40 agonist ivuxolimab in advanced cancers. As for the study in general: Treatment received earlier with anti-PD-1, anti-PD-L1 or anti-CTLA-4 agents was allowed, and 40% had some. Study-level findings and limits: Those patients achieving a partial response at 0.1-3.0 mg/kg showed among the lowest clonal expansion. At 0.1 to 3.0 mg/kg and by week 6, CD4+ and CD8+ T cells in the blood had expanded clonally.

People who had autoimmune disease history or systemic immunosuppression were excluded. Concerning this clone itself: Antigen specificity is unknown.

Profiling relied on immunoSEQ multiplex PCR, and the TCRdb table lists in-frame clones only, not all of them. Among 30,000 to 45,000 clones listed, more than 75% were seen once. Germline V gene data show CDR1 as GTSNPN and CDR2 as SVGIG (reference sequence). V lost 3 bases and J lost 2, with 13 bases in between. CDR3 length: 14 amino acids. The source material was CD4+ or CD8+ T cells sorted from blood, sampled in a trial of the OX40 agonist ivuxolimab. This sequence originates from an adult with an advanced solid tumor such as melanoma, head and neck, liver or kidney cancer. The V and J genes are TRBV30 and TRBJ1-1, with TRBD1 as a possible D gene (5 bases). The CDR3 sequence: CAWSPGLLNTEAFF. CDR3 bases: TGTGCCTGGAGCCCGGGACTGCTTAACACTGAAGCTTTCTTT.